Below, one T cell receptor (beta chain) is given with its context. The record originates from a study of blood T cell repertoires in COVID-19. Study-wide background: Samples came from the United States, Italy and Spain, spanning acute and convalescent COVID-19.

V shed 3 bases and J 5 bases; nucleotides not matched to a gene: 6. Germline V lookup: CDR1 SGHAT, CDR2 FQDESV (reference sequence). This CDR3 has 15 amino acids. In terms of age and location, participants ranged from about 18 to 89 years and lived in about two dozen US areas. Two negative PCRs, clearance, or symptom resolution were required of recovered Cohort 3 donors. In the source study's methods: Cell counts per sample came from amplifying reference gene primers. Sequencing was performed with immunoSEQ multiplex PCR; in TCRdb, only in-frame clones are kept and a portion is missing. The V and J calls and the clone size are those of that table, but D and trimming were determined from the DNA. Of about 150,000 clones in the sample, approximately 80% are singletons; the top ten hold approximately 6%.

The material sequenced was PBMCs or T cells enriched from blood (not recorded which). The chain has TRBV11-1 and TRBJ2-5; TRBD2 agrees at 10 bases. This receptor was identified in a woman aged 45-65 years who had recovered from COVID-19. CDR3 coding DNA: TGTGCCAGCAGCTTTACTAGCGGGGAGGAGGAGACCCAGTACTTC. Its protein product is CASSFTSGEEETQYF.